These T cell receptor beta chains were read from a single sample in a study of T cells in Graves' hyperthyroidism and ophthalmopathy. One entry per CDR3 protein results from TCRdb running MiXCR on the multiplex PCR reads. The sample has approximately 330,000 distinct CDR3 sequences, 18% seen once. Sequenced material: blood. All receptors derive from a woman between 45 and 60 years old with Graves' hyperthyroidism. Each CDR3 is given with its conserved first and last residue. The D gene is left open where the match is weak. Clone size, where shown, is once, few, many, or a class for clones that have expanded.

v_call,clone_size,j_call,d_call,cdr3_aa,cdr3_nt
TRBV30,few,TRBJ2-4,.,CAWSVEGNIQYF,TGTGCCTGGAGTGTAGAGGGAAACATTCAGTACTTC
TRBV27,few,TRBJ1-1,.,CASNRAGAEHTHTEAFF,TGTGCCAGCAATAGAGCGGGGGCCGAACATACTCACACTGAAGCTTTCTTT
TRBV12-3/TRBV12-4,many,TRBJ2-2,.,CASRRGGNTGELFF,TGTGCCAGCAGGCGCGGGGGCAACACCGGGGAGCTGTTTTTT
TRBV5-1,many,TRBJ2-7,.,CASSFGTGLYEQYF,TGCGCCAGCAGCTTTGGGACTGGGTTGTACGAGCAGTACTTC
TRBV2,.,TRBJ2-4,TRBD1,CASSEDRVAKNIQYF,TGTGCCAGCAGCGAAGACAGGGTAGCCAAAAACATTCAGTACTTC
TRBV2,many,TRBJ2-1,TRBD2,CASSDPGTSQYNEQFF,TGTGCCAGCAGTGACCCCGGGACTAGCCAATACAATGAGCAGTTCTTC
TRBV20-1,few,TRBJ2-7,.,CSASRRQGYEQYF,TGCAGTGCTAGTAGGCGGCAAGGTTACGAGCAGTACTTC
TRBV7-9,many,TRBJ2-5,.,CASSFTQGGETQYF,TGTGCCAGCAGCTTCACACAGGGAGGGGAGACCCAGTACTTC
TRBV19,many,TRBJ1-1,TRBD1,CASSIISQGRTEAFF,TGTGCCAGTAGTATTATTTCACAGGGGCGGACTGAAGCTTTCTTT
TRBV7-8,many,TRBJ1-5,.,CASSLRDSDQPQHF,TGTGCCAGCAGCCTCCGGGACTCGGATCAGCCCCAGCATTTT
TRBV10-3,few,TRBJ1-2,.,CATRWGVDGYTF,TGTGCCACCCGGTGGGGAGTTGATGGCTACACCTTC